Below, 11 T cell receptor beta chains from the same sample are listed, as sequenced in a study of CD8+CD57+ T cells in acquired aplastic anemia. Using genomic DNA as the template, TCR beta VDJ and CDR3 profiling was carried out. MiXCR was run by TCRdb on the reads, yielding one entry per CDR3 protein. The sample yields fewer than 250,000 distinct CDR3 sequences, approximately 51% seen once. It was patients with CD8+CD57+ cell expansion by flow cytometry who were chosen for sequencing. Sequences were obtained from sorted CD4+, CD8+, or CD8+CD57+ T cells (not recorded which) from PBMCs. These receptors were obtained from a human donor with aplastic anemia.

This clonotype was detected many times. V and J are TRBV4-1 and TRBJ2-7, with 8 bases fitting TRBD1. Germline values: CDR1 MGHRA, CDR2 YSYEKL. CDR3 length equals 16 residues. With 3 bases clipped from V and 5 bases from J, the junction kept 12 bases outside the gene matches. The CDR3 loop is CASSQTTNRDRHEQYF. DNA for the CDR3: TGCGCCAGCAGCCAGACCACCAACCGGGACAGGCACGAGCAGTACTTC.

The CDR3 reads CASSLKPHEQYF. The CDR3 region has the DNA TGTGCCAGCAGTTTAAAACCCCACGAGCAGTACTTC. The gene calls are TRBV28 and TRBJ2-7, with D uncertain. This CDR3 contains 12 residues. The germline V gene encodes CDR1 MDHEN and CDR2 SYDVKM. The V and J ends lost 2 bases and 5 bases respectively, with 7 bases between them.

This chain uses TRBV7-3 with TRBJ2-5; 8 bases match TRBD2. Trimming at V came to 4 bases and at J to 4 bases, leaving 8 bases not matched to a gene. The CDR3 has 15 amino acids. The germline V gene has CDR1 SGHTA and CDR2 FQGTGA. The CDR3 coding sequence is TGTGCCAGCAGCTCCTTGGGCCTAGCGGGAGAGACCCAGTACTTC. Its translation is CASSSLGLAGETQYF.

The sample holds many counts of this clonotype. This chain links TRBV12-3 or TRBV12-4 with TRBJ2-7; D possibly corresponds to TRBD1 (5 bases). The CDR3 spans 15 residues. Trimming shortened V by 5 bases and J by 6 bases, and 20 bases separated the two germline ends. The CDR3 protein is CASSPIGAGIREQYF. Here the CDR3 DNA reads TGTGCCAGCAGTCCCATTGGGGCAGGGATCCGCGAGCAGTACTTC.

At least ten counts were recorded for this clonotype. The V and J genes are TRBV20-1 and TRBJ2-3, with no clear D. The CDR3 loop spans 12 amino acids. In germline, CDR1 is DFQATT, CDR2 SNEGSKA (reference sequence). V was cut by 2 bases and J by 6 bases, with 9 bases left in between. The CDR3 DNA reads as TGCAGTGCTAGATCCAGCGCCGATACGCAGTATTTT. Residues: CSARSSADTQYF.

This sequence joins TRBV20-1 and TRBJ2-5, with D maybe TRBD1 (5 bases). Germline CDR1 and CDR2: DFQATT and SNEGSKA (reference sequence). CDR3 length equals 11 residues. V lost 7 bases and J lost 0, with 6 bases in between. CDR3 protein: CSGQYQETQYF. The CDR3 DNA follows: TGCAGTGGACAGTACCAAGAGACCCAGTACTTC.

This clonotype was seen many times. This sequence joins TRBV5-1 and TRBJ2-5; 12 bases are shared with TRBD2. This CDR3 is built from 16 residues. V lost 4 bases and J lost 1; bases outside the gene matches: 5. CDR1 SGHRS and CDR2 YFSETQ come from the germline V gene. CDR3 residues: CASSPRTSGAQETQYF. The CDR3, as DNA: TGCGCCAGCAGCCCTAGGACTAGCGGGGCCCAAGAGACCCAGTACTTC.

This clonotype showed up just a few times. This may be a read error, as it is one base from a much larger clone. CDR3 in amino acids: CASSGTPNRAEKLFF. The CDR3 region has the DNA TGTGCCAGCAGCGGGACCCCGAACAGGGCTGAAAAACTGTTTTTT. The chain recombines TRBV9 with TRBJ1-4; possibly TRBD1 for D (6 bases). V lost 3 bases, J lost 7 bases, and 16 bases lay in between. The V gene's germline CDR1 is SGDLS and CDR2 YYNGEE. The CDR3 length is 15 residues. The complete variable domain, with remaining parts taken from reference TRBV9 and TRBJ1-4, reads DSGVTQTPKHLITATGQRVTLRCSPRSGDLSVYWYQQSLDQGLQFLIQYYNGEERAKGNILERFSAQQFPDLHSELNLSSLELGDSALYFCASSGTPNRAEKLFFGSGTQLSVL.

This clonotype was seen only a few times. The chain is built from TRBV9 and TRBJ1-2, with 7 nucleotides matching TRBD1. Germline V lookup: CDR1 SGDLS, CDR2 YYNGEE. Trimming at V came to 1 base and at J to 4 bases, leaving 1 base not matched to a gene. This CDR3 has 13 amino acids. CDR3 nucleotides: TGTGCCAGCAGCGTAACAGGGGCCTATGGCTACACCTTC. It yields the protein CASSVTGAYGYTF.

As concerns this clonotype: Given a much more abundant clone one base away, this may be a read error. The V gene is TRBV15, the J gene TRBJ1-3; D gene ambiguous. The CDR3 sequence is 15 residues long. Germline-derived CDR1 and CDR2 are LNHNV and YYDKDF (reference sequence). The germline V and J ends were trimmed by 0 bases and 2 bases, with 8 bases remaining between them. This CDR3 reads CATSRDRVPGNTIYF. Written as DNA, the CDR3 is TGTGCCACCAGCAGAGATCGGGTCCCTGGAAACACCATATATTTT.

This rearrangement joins TRBV7-2 to TRBJ1-1; the D gene is possibly TRBD1 (6 bases). CDR3 size: 16 residues. Trimming took 0 bases from V and 2 from J, leaving 13 bases between them. Germline lookup yields CDR1 SGHTA and CDR2 FQGNSA. The CDR3, as DNA: TGTGCCAGCAGCTTAGCGAACGGGACACTTAACACTGAAGCTTTCTTT. Its translation: CASSLANGTLNTEAFF.